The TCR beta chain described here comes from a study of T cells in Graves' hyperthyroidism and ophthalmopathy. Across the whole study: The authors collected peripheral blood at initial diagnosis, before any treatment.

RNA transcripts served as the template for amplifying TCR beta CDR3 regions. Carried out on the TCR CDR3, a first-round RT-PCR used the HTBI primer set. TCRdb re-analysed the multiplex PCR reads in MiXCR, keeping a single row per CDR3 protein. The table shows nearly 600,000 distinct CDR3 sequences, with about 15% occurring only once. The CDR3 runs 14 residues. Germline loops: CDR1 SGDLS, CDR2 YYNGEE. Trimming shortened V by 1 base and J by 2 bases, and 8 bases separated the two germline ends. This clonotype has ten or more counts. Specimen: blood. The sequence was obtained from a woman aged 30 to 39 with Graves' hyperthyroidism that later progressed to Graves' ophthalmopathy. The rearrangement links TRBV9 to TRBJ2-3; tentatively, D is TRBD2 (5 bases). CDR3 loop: CASSVLLDTDTQYF. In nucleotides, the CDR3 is TGTGCCAGCAGCGTACTACTAGACACAGATACGCAGTATTTT.